The T cell receptor (beta chain) described here comes from a study of blood T cell repertoires in COVID-19. For the study at large: Some COVID-19 samples were acute and others convalescent; all came from the United States, Italy and Spain.

TCRdb keeps only in-frame clones here, not all; method: immunoSEQ multiplex PCR. In the table there are 150,000 to 250,000 clones, about 93% of which are singletons. The receptor's source is a man between 25 and 39 years old with COVID-19, enrolled during active disease. Input material: peripheral blood.

The CDR3 DNA sequence: TGTGCCAGCAGCCGGGACAGGGCCAGTCAGCCCCAGCATTTT. It codes for CASSRDRASQPQHF. This sequence joins TRBV7-9 and TRBJ1-5; TRBD1 aligns across 9 bases. The CDR3 loop spans 14 amino acids. Germline CDR1 is SEHNR and CDR2 is FQNEAQ (reference sequence). V was pared by 5 bases and J by 6 bases, with 5 bases of the junction left unmatched.